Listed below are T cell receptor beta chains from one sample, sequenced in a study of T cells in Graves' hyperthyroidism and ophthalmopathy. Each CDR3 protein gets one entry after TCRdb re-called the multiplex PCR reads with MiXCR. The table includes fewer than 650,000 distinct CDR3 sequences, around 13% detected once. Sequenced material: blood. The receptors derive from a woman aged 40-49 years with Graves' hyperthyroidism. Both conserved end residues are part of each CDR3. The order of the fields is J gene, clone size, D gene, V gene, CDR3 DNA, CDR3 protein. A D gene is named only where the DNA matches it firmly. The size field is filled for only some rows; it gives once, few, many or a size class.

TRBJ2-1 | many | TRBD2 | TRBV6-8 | TGTGCCAGCAGCGTTGCTGCGGGACTAGAGCAGTTCTTC | CASSVAAGLEQFF
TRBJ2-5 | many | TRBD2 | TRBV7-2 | TGTGCCAGCAGCCTCTTTGGGGCTAGCGGGAGAGGAGAGACCCAGTACTTC | CASSLFGASGRGETQYF
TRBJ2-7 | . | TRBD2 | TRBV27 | TGTGCCAGCAGTTTATCGAGGGTTAGCGGGAGGGCCTTCTTCTCCTACGAGCAGTACTTC | CASSLSRVSGRAFFSYEQYF
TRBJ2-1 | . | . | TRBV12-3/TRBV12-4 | TGTGCCAGCAGTTTAGGCGGGGCCCTTGGGAATGAGCAGTTCTTC | CASSLGGALGNEQFF
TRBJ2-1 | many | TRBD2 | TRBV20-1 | TGCAGTGCTAATCTAGCGGATGGGAGTGTGCAGTTCTTC | CSANLADGSVQFF
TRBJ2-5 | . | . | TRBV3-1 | TGTGCCAGCAGCCATCCGGGACTCACTGGGGAGACCCAGTACTTC | CASSHPGLTGETQYF
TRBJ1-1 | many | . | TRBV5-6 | TGTGCCAGCAGCAAGATGAACACTGAAGCTTTCTTT | CASSKMNTEAFF
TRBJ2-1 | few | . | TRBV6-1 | TGTGCCAGCAGAGGACAGGGGGCTGTGAGCGGGAGGGACAGCGATGAGCAGTTCTTC | CASRGQGAVSGRDSDEQFF
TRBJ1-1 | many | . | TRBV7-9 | TGTGCCAGCAGGCCAGGATGGGGGGCTGAAGCTTTCTTT | CASRPGWGAEAFF
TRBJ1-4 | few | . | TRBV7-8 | TGTGCCAGCAGCTTAGCGCTGGGGCGGGAAAAACTGTTTTTT | CASSLALGREKLFF
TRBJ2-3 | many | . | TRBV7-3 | TGTGCCAGCAGCTCGGGACACCACAGCACAGATACGCAGTATTTT | CASSSGHHSTDTQYF
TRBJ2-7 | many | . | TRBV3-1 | TGTGCCAGCAGCCCCACCCCGGTTGAGCCCTACGAGCAGTACTTC | CASSPTPVEPYEQYF
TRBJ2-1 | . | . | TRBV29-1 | TGCAGCGTAAAAACGGCGATGGGGGTATACAATGAGCAGTTCTTC | CSVKTAMGVYNEQFF
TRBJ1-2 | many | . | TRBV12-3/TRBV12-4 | TGTGCCAGCAGTTTAGCGGTTAACTATGGCTACACCTTC | CASSLAVNYGYTF
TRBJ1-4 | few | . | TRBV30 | TGTGCCTGGAGTGTAGGATACAGTGAAAAACTGTTTTTT | CAWSVGYSEKLFF
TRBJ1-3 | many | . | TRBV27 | TGTGCCAGCAGTTTATCGTCAGGCGTCGGTGGAAACACCATATATTTT | CASSLSSGVGGNTIYF
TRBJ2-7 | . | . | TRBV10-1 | TGCGCCAGCAGTGAGTCGTCGGGACGGATCAATGAGCAGTACTTC | CASSESSGRINEQYF
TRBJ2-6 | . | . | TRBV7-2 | TGTGCCAGCAGCCTCCCAAGGGGGGCTGGGGCCAACGTCCTGACTTTC | CASSLPRGAGANVLTF
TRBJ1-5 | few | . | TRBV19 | TGTGCCAGTAGGCGAGGAGGACAGATAAACAATCGCAATCAGCCCCAGCATTTT | CASRRGGQINNRNQPQHF
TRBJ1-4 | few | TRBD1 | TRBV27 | TGTGCCAGCAGTCGACAGGGGGCCGGGAATGAAAAACTGTTTTTT | CASSRQGAGNEKLFF
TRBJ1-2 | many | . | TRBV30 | TGTGCCTGGAATAGCGCCGGGCGCCCTGGCTACACCTTC | CAWNSAGRPGYTF
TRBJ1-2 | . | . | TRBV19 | TGTGCCAGTAGCCCAGGGGAAAGAGGCTACACCTTC | CASSPGERGYTF
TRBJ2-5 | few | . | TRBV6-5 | TGTGCCAGCAGTTACGGGAGTCGAGGGGCAGAGACCCAGTACTTC | CASSYGSRGAETQYF
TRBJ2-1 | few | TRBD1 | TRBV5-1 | TGCGCCAGCAGCTTGGCAGGCGACAGGGGGCTCAATGAGCAGTTCTTC | CASSLAGDRGLNEQFF
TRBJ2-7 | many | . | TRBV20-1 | TGCAGTGCCAACGGACATCTCTCCTACGAGCAGTACTTC | CSANGHLSYEQYF
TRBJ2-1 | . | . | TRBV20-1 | TGCAGTGCTGCAGACCCGGGACCCCGAAACAATGAGCAGTTCTTC | CSAADPGPRNNEQFF
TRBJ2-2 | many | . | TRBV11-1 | TGTGCCAGCAGCTCCTTCTTCTGGCAGTCGAACACCGGGGAGCTGTTTTTT | CASSSFFWQSNTGELFF
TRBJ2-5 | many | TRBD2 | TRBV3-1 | TGTGCCAGCAGCCAAGGTCCCGGGACTACTCAAGAGACCCAGTACTTC | CASSQGPGTTQETQYF
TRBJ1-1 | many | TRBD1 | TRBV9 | TGTGCCAGCAGCGTCCAGCCTGGACAGGGATCCGTCACTGAAGCTTTCTTT | CASSVQPGQGSVTEAFF
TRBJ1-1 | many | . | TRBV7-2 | TGTGCCAGCAGCTTAGAGGCCACGAACACTGAAGCTTTCTTT | CASSLEATNTEAFF
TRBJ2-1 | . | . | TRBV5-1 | TGCGCCAGCAGGGACCCAGCCGAACAAGAGCAGTTCTTC | CASRDPAEQEQFF
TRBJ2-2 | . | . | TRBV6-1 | TGTGCCAGCACCGCCGGAGACAGAACCGGGGAGCTGTTTTTT | CASTAGDRTGELFF
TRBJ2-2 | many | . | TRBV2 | TGTGCCAGCAGTGCTCAGGAACTATCGGGGGAGCTGTTTTTT | CASSAQELSGELFF
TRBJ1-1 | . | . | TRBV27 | TGTGCCAGCAGTAACCCCCAGGGCTTGAACACTGAAGCTTTCTTT | CASSNPQGLNTEAFF
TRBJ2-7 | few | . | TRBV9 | TGTGCCAGCAGCGTAGACCCGGGGTTCACCTACGAGCAGTACTTC | CASSVDPGFTYEQYF
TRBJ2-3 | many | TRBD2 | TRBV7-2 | TGTGCCAGCAGCTTAACGACTAGCGGGAGGGCCTCGGGAGATACGCAGTATTTT | CASSLTTSGRASGDTQYF
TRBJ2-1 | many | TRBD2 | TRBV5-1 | TGCGCCAGCAGCCCCCGAATAGCGGGAGAAGATGAGCAGTTCTTC | CASSPRIAGEDEQFF
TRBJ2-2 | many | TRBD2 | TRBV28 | TGTGCCAGCAGTTTAGGGGGAGGGGACACCGGGGAGCTGTTTTTT | CASSLGGGDTGELFF
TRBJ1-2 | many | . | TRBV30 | TGTGCCTGGAGTCTCGGACGGCCCTATGGCTACACCTTC | CAWSLGRPYGYTF
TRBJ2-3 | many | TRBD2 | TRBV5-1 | TGCGCCACTTCAGCCGGGACTAGCTATGATACGCAGTATTTT | CATSAGTSYDTQYF
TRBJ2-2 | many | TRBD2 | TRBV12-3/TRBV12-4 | TGTGCCAGCAGCCTTACTAGCGGGAGTACCCTGTACGGGGAGCTGTTTTTT | CASSLTSGSTLYGELFF
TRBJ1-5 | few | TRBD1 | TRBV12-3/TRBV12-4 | TGTGCCAGCAGTCGGACAGGGGAGTGGGAGCCCCAGCATTTT | CASSRTGEWEPQHF
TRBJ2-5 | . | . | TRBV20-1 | TGCAGTGCTTACCCAGCCGACAGGTTCCAAGAGACCCAGTACTTC | CSAYPADRFQETQYF
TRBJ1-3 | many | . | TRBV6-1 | TGTGCCAGCAGTCCCTTTATAAGCTCTGGAAACACCATATATTTT | CASSPFISSGNTIYF
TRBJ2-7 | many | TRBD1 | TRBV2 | TGTGCCAGCAGTCGGACAGGGGGCATGGCCGAGCAGTACTTC | CASSRTGGMAEQYF
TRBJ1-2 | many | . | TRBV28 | TGTGCCAGCAGATCGACAGGATCTAACTATGGCTACACCTTC | CASRSTGSNYGYTF
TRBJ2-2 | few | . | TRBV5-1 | TGCGCCAGCAGCGAGGGAGTGGACACCGGGGAGCTGTTTTTT | CASSEGVDTGELFF
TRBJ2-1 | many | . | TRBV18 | TGTGCCAGCTCACCGATAGACAGCTACAATGAGCAGTTCTTC | CASSPIDSYNEQFF